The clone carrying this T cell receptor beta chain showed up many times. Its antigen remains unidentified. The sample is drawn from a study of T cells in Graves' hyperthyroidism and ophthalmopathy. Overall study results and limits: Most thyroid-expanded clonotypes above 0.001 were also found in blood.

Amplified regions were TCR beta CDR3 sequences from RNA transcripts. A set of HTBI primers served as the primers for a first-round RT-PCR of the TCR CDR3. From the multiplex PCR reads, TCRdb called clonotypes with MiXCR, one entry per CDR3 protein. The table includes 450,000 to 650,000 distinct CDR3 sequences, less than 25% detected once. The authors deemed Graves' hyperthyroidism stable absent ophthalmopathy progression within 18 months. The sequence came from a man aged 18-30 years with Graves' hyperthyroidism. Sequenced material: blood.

CDR3 nucleotide sequence: TGTGCCAGTAGTATAGGGATGCAGCCCCAGCATTTT. Translation: CASSIGMQPQHF. The chain is built from TRBV19 and TRBJ1-5; the D is unclear. Germline V lookup: CDR1 LNHDA, CDR2 SQIVND (reference sequence). The CDR3 sequence is 12 residues long. V was shortened by 1 base and J by 7 bases, with 5 bases between the two germline ends.